These 6 T cell receptor beta chains came from one sample sequenced in a study of T cell repertoires in cytomegalovirus infection. TCRdb re-called the reads with MiXCR, one entry per CDR3 protein. Of roughly 230,000 distinct CDR3 sequences listed, 9% to 15% are singletons. The specimen was PBMCs. All receptors derive from a human donor in good health (CMV status not recorded). Some clones in this sample may be carry-over from other donors' samples.

The sample holds many counts of this clonotype. This chain connects TRBV7-2 to TRBJ1-2; 11 bases agree with TRBD1. Germline CDR1 is SGHTA and CDR2 is FQGNSA. V trimming: 0 bases; J trimming: 7 bases; junction bases outside the gene matches: 13. The CDR3 is made up of 18 amino acids. The CDR3, as DNA: TGTGCCAGCAGCTTAGCGTCTATAGTAGGACAGGGGGCGAGTGGCTACACCTTC. As protein: CASSLASIVGQGASGYTF.

This clonotype occurred many times. The chain carries TRBV7-2 and TRBJ2-2; possible D gene TRBD2, 7 bases. Trimming took off 5 bases at V and 5 bases at J, with 18 bases between the two ends. The germline V gene encodes CDR1 SGHTA and CDR2 FQGNSA. The CDR3 is 16 amino acids. Here the CDR3 reads CASSKPPGGTTGELFF. DNA of the CDR3: TGTGCCAGCAGCAAACCTCCGGGGGGCACAACCGGGGAGCTGTTTTTT.

This clonotype was recorded many times. V usage is TRBV29-1 and J usage is TRBJ2-3; D may match TRBD1 or TRBD2 (6 bases each). This CDR3 has 14 amino acids. Germline assignment: CDR1 SQVTM and CDR2 ANQGSEA. V dropped 1 base and J dropped 5 bases, with 13 bases sitting between them. In DNA form, the CDR3 reads TGCAGCGTTGAAGTGGGCAGGGGAGGAGATACGCAGTATTTT. Its translation: CSVEVGRGGDTQYF.

This clonotype was seen a handful of times. The rearrangement links TRBV19 to TRBJ2-2; perhaps TRBD2 as D (5 bases). The V gene lost 7 bases and the J gene lost 9 bases, with 9 bases spanning the gap. This CDR3 is 11 amino acids long. From germline, CDR1 is LNHDA and CDR2 SQIVND (reference sequence). The CDR3 region is CASTEGRELFF. CDR3 bases: TGTGCCAGTACCGAGGGCCGGGAGCTGTTTTTT.

This clonotype was counted between two and nine times. The chain uses TRBV20-1 and TRBJ2-5; perhaps TRBD1 as D (6 bases). There are 13 residues in the CDR3. The V gene lost 0 bases and the J gene lost 3 bases, with 8 bases spanning the gap. Germline assignment: CDR1 DFQATT and CDR2 SNEGSKA (reference sequence). The CDR3 bases are TGCAGTGCTAGAGACGGGACAAAAGAGACCCAGTACTTC. It specifies CSARDGTKETQYF.

This clonotype was found many times. J is TRBJ1-1 and V is TRBV29-1; 9 nucleotides line up with TRBD1. The CDR3 covers 13 residues. The V segment lost 6 bases and the J segment 3 bases; nucleotides outside the gene matches: 5. CDR1 is SQVTM and CDR2 is ANQGSEA in the germline V gene. The CDR3 spells CSVPRQGDTEAFF. The CDR3 coding sequence is TGCAGCGTCCCCAGACAGGGGGACACTGAAGCTTTCTTT.